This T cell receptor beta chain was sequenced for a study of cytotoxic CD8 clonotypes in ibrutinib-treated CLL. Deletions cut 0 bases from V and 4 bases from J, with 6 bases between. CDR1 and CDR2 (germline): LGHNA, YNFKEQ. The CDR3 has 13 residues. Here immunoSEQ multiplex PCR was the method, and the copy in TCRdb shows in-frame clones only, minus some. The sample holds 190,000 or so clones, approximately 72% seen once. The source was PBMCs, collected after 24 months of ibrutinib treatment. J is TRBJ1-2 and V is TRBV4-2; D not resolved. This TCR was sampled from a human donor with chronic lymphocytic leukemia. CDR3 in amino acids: CASSQDRVYGYTF. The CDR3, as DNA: TGTGCCAGCAGCCAAGATAGGGTCTATGGCTACACCTTC.